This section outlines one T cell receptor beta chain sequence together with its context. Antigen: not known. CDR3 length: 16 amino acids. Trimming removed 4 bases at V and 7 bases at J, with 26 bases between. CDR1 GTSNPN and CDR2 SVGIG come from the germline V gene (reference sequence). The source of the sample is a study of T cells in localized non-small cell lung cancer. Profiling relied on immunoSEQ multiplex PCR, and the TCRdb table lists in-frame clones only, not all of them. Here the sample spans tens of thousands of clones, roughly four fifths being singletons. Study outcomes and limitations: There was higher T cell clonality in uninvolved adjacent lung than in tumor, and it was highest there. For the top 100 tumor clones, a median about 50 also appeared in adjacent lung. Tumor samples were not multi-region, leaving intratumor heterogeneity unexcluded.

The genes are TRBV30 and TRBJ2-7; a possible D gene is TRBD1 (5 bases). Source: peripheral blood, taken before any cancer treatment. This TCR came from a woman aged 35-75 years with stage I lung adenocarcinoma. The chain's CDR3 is CAWTGYGPLRGREQYF. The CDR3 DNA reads TGTGCCTGGACCGGTTATGGGCCGTTAAGGGGTAGGGAGCAGTACTTC.